This T cell receptor beta chain was captured by sequencing in a study of blood T cell repertoires in COVID-19. Profiled with immunoSEQ multiplex PCR; TCRdb holds only in-frame clones, not every one. Of around 68,000 clones listed, roughly 90% were seen once; the top ten hold 5% to 6.5%. The table lists this clone with a count of one. Trimming removed 5 bases at V and 4 bases at J, with 14 bases between. CDR3 size: 14 residues. Germline CDR1 is LNHDA and CDR2 is SQIVND (reference sequence). This TCR came from a woman between 50 and 59 years old with acute or convalescent COVID-19. The specimen was peripheral blood. The genes are TRBV19 and TRBJ1-2; D not resolved. The CDR3 DNA reads TGTGCCAGTAGTTCGAGCGGAGCACCCTATGGCTACACCTTC. The encoded protein is CASSSSGAPYGYTF.